The clone carrying this T cell receptor beta chain was seen only once. Its antigen is currently unknown. Assay used: immunoSEQ multiplex PCR; TCRdb lists only in-frame clones, some missing. The data show a few hundred thousand clones, approximately 87% seen once. The data belong to a study of cytomegalovirus exposure and HLA in healthy donors. Study summary: The approximately 120 validation repertoires used the same platform as the roughly 720 first-cohort repertoires (as reported by a later analysis). Findings of the study overall: According to reports, the classifier identified cytomegalovirus status with high specificity and sensitivity. That first-cohort TCR clusters tended to co-occur in the 120 or so validation repertoires was found in a later analysis.

Germline values: CDR1 MDHEN, CDR2 SYDVKM. The CDR3 is 14 residues long. The V end was cut by 10 bases, the J end by 0 bases, with 15 bases between. The V and J genes are TRBV28 and TRBJ1-1; D gene unclear. This TCR was recovered from a woman aged 18-35 years in good health and CMV-seronegative. The sequencing sample was made of PBMCs. The CDR3 region is CATGNSQMNTEAFF. The CDR3 DNA reads as TGTGCCACCGGTAACAGCCAAATGAACACTGAAGCTTTCTTT.